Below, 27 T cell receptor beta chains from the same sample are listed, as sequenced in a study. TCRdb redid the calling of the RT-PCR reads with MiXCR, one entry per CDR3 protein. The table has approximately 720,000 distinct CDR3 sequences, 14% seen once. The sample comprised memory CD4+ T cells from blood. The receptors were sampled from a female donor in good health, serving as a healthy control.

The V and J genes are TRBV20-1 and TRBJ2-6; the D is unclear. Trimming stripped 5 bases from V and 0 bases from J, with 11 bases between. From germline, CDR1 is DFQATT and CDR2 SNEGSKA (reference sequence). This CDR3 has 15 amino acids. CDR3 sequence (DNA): TGCAGTGCTCACGGAGAGAACTCTGGGGCCAACGTCCTGACTTTC. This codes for CSAHGENSGANVLTF.

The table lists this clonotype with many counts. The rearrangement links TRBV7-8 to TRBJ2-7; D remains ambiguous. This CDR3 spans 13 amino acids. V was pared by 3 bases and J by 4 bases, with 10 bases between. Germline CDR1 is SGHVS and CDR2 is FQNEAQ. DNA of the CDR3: TGTGCCAGCAGCTTCCAGACCGATTACGAGCAGTACTTC. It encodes CASSFQTDYEQYF. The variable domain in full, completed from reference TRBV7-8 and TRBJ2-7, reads GAGVSQSPRYKVAKRGQDVALRCDPISGHVSLFWYQQALGQGPEFLTYFQNEAQLDKSGLPSDRFFAERPEGSVSTLKIQRTQQEDSAVYLCASSFQTDYEQYFGPGTRLTVT.

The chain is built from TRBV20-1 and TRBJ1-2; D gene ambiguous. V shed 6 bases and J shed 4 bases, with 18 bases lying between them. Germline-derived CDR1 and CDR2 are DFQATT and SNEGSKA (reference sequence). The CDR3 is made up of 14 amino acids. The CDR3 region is CSAPTLGGIYGYTF. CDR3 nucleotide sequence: TGCAGTGCCCCTACCCTCGGTGGGATCTATGGCTACACCTTC.

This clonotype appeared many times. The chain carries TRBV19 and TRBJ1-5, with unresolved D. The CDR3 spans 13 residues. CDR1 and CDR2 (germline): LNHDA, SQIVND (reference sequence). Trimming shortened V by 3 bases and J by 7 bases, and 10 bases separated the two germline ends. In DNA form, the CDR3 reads TGTGCCAGTAGTATTATGACGGGGCAGCCCCAGCATTTT. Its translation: CASSIMTGQPQHF.

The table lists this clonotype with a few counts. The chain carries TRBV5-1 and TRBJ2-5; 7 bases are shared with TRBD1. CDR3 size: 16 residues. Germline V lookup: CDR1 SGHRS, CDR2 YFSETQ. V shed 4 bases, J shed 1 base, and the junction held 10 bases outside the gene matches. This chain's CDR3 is CASSEGTVYLQETQYF. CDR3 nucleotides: TGCGCCAGCAGCGAAGGGACAGTCTACCTCCAAGAGACCCAGTACTTC. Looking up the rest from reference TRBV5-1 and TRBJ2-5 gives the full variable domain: KAGVTQTPRYLIKTRGQQVTLSCSPISGHRSVSWYQQTPGQGLQFLFEYFSETQRNKGNFPGRFSGRQFSNSRSEMNVSTLELGDSALYLCASSEGTVYLQETQYFGPGTRLLVL.

In nucleotides, the CDR3 is TGTGCCACCAGCAGAGATCTCCCTATGGGAGAGACCCAGTACTTC. Residues: CATSRDLPMGETQYF. The V call is TRBV15, the J call TRBJ2-5; no reliable D call. The CDR3 spans 15 residues. Germline V gives CDR1 LNHNV, CDR2 YYDKDF (reference sequence). V was shortened by 0 bases and J by 4 bases, with 12 bases between the two germline ends.

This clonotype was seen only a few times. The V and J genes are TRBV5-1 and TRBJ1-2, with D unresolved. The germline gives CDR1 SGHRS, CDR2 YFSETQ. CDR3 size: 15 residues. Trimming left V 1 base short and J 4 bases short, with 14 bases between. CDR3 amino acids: CASSLPGVDGYGYTF. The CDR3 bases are TGCGCCAGCAGCTTGCCGGGCGTGGACGGCTATGGCTACACCTTC.

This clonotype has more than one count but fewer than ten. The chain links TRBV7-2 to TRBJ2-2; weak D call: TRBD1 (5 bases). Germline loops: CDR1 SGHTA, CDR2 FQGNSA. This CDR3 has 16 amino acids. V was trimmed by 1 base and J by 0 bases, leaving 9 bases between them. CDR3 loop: CASSLDRWSNTGELFF. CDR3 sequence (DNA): TGTGCCAGCAGCTTAGACAGGTGGTCGAACACCGGGGAGCTGTTTTTT.

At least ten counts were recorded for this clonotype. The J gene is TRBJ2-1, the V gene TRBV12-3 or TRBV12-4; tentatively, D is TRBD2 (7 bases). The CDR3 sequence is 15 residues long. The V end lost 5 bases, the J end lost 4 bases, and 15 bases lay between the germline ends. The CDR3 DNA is TGTGCCAGCAGTACCCGAGGGGGGGCTTACAATGAGCAGTTCTTC. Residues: CASSTRGGAYNEQFF.

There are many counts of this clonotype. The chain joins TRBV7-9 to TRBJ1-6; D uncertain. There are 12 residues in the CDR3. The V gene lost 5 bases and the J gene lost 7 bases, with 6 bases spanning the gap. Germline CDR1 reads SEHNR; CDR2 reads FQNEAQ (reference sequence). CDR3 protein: CASSRGNSPLHF. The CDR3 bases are TGTGCCAGCAGCCGAGGGAATTCACCCCTCCACTTT.

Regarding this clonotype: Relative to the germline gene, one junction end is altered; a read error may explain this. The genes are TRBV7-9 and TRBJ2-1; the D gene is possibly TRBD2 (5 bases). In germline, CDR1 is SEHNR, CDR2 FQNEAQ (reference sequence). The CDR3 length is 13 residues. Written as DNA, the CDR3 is TGTGCCAGCAGCATAGCGCAATACAATGAGCAGTTCTTC. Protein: CASSIAQYNEQFF. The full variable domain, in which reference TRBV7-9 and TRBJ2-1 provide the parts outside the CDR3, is DTGVSQNPRHKITKRGQNVTFRCDPISEHNRLYWYRQTLGQGPEFLTYFQNEAQLEKSRLLSDRFSAERPKGSFSTLEIQRTEQGDSAMYLCASSIAQYNEQFFGPGTRLTVL.

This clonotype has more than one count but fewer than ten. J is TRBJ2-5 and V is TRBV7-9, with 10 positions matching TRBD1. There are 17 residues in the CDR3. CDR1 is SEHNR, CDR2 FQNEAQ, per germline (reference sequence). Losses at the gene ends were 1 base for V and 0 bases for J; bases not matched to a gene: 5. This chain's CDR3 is CASSLGRQGAYQETQYF. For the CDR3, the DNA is TGTGCCAGCAGCTTAGGCCGACAGGGGGCTTACCAAGAGACCCAGTACTTC.

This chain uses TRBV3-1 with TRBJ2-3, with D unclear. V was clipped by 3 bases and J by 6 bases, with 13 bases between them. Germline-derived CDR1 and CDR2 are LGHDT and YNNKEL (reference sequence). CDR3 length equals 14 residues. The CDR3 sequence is CASSQDNFPDTQYF. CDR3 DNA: TGTGCCAGCAGCCAGGATAACTTCCCGGATACGCAGTATTTT.

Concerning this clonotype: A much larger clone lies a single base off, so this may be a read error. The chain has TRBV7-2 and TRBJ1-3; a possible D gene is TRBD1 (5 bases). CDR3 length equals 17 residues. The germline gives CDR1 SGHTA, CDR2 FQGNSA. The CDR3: CARSLVGRAYSGNTIYF. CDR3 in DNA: TGTGCCAGAAGCTTAGTGGGCAGGGCCTACTCTGGAAACACCATATATTTT.

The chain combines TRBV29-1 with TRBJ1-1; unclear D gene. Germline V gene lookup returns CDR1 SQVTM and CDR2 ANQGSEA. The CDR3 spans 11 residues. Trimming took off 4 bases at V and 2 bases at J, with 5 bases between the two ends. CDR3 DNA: TGCAGCGTTGCACATAACACTGAAGCTTTCTTT. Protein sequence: CSVAHNTEAFF. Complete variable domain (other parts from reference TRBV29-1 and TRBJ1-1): SAVISQKPSRDICQRGTSLTIQCQVDSQVTMMFWYRQQPGQSLTLIATANQGSEATYESGFVIDKFPISRPNLTFSTLTVSNMSPEDSSIYLCSVAHNTEAFFGQGTRLTVV.

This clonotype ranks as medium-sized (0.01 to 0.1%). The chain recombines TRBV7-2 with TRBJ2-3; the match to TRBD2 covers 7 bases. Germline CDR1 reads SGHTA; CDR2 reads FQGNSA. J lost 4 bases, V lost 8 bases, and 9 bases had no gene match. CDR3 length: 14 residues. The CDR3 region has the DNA TGTGCCAGCGGGAGGGCCAGTCTATCAGATACGCAGTATTTT. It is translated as CASGRASLSDTQYF. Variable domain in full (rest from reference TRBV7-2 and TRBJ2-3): GAGVSQSPSNKVTEKGKDVELRCDPISGHTALYWYRQSLGQGLEFLIYFQGNSAPDKSGLPSDRFSAERTGGSVSTLTIQRTQQEDSAVYLCASGRASLSDTQYFGPGTRLTVL.

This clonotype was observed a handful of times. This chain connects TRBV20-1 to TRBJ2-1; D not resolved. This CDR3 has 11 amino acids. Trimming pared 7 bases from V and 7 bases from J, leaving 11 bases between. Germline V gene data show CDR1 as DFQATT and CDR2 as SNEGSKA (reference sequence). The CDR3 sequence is CSVPTGNEQFF. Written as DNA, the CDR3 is TGCAGTGTTCCCACTGGGAATGAGCAGTTCTTC.

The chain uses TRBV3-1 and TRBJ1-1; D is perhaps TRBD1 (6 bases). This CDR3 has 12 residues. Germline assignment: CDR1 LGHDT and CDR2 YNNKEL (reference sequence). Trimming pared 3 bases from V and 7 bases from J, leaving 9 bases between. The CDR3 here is CASSQPTGEAFF. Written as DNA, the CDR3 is TGTGCCAGCAGCCAGCCGACAGGTGAAGCTTTCTTT.

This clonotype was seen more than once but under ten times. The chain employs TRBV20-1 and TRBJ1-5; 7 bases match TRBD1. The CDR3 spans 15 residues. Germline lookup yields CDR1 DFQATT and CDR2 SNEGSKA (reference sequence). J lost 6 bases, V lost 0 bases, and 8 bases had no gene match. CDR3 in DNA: TGCAGTGCTAGAGATCTGCGAACAGGGGTTCAGCCCCAGCATTTT. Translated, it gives CSARDLRTGVQPQHF.

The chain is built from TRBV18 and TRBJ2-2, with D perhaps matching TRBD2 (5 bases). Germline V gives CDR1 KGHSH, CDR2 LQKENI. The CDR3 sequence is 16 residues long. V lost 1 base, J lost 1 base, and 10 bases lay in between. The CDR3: CASSPRELGNTGELFF. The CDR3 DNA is TGTGCCAGCTCACCACGGGAGTTGGGGAACACCGGGGAGCTGTTTTTT.

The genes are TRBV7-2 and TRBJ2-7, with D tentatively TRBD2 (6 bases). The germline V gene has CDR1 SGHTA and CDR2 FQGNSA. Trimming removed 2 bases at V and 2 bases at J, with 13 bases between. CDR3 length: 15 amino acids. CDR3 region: CASSLSAGLTYEQYF. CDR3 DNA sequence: TGTGCCAGCAGCTTAAGCGCGGGGTTAACCTACGAGCAGTACTTC. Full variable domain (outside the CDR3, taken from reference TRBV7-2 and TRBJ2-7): GAGVSQSPSNKVTEKGKDVELRCDPISGHTALYWYRQSLGQGLEFLIYFQGNSAPDKSGLPSDRFSAERTGGSVSTLTIQRTQQEDSAVYLCASSLSAGLTYEQYFGPGTRLTVT.

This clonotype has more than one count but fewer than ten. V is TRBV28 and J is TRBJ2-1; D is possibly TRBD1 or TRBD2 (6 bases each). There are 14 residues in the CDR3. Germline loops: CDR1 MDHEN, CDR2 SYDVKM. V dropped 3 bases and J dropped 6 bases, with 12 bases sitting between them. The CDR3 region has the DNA TGTGCCAGCAGTTTTAGGGGGGACCTCAATGAGCAGTTCTTC. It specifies CASSFRGDLNEQFF.

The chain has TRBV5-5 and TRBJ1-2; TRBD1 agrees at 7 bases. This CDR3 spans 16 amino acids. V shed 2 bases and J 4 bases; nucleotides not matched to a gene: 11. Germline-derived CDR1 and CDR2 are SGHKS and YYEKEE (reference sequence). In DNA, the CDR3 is TGTGCCAGCAGCTTCCGAACAGGGGTAGGCGGCTATGGCTACACCTTC. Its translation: CASSFRTGVGGYGYTF.

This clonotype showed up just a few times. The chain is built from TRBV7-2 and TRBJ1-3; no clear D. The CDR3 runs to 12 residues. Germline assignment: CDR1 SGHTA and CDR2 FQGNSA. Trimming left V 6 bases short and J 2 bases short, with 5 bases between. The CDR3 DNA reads TGTGCCAGCAGTCCCGCTGGAAACACCATATATTTT. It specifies CASSPAGNTIYF.

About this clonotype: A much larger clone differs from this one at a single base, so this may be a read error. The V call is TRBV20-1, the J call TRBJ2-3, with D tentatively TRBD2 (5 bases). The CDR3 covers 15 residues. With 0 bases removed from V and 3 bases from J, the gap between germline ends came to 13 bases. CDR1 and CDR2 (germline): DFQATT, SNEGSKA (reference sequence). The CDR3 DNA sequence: TGCAGTGCTAGAGATCAGAATGGCGGGACAGATACGCAGTATTTT. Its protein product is CSARDQNGGTDTQYF.

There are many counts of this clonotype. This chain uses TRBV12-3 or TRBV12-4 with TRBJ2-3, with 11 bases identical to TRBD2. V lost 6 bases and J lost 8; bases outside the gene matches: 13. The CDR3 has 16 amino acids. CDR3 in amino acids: CASSPTGVAGGTTQYF. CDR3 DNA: TGTGCCAGCAGCCCCACCGGAGTAGCGGGAGGGACTACGCAGTATTTT.

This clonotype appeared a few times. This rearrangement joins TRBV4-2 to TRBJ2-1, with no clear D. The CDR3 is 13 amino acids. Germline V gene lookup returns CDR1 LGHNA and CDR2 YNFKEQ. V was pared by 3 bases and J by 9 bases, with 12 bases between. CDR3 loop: CASSQLIDTEQFF. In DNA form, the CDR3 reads TGTGCCAGCAGCCAGCTTATAGATACTGAGCAGTTCTTC.